These T cell receptor beta chains were read from a single sample in a study of naive and memory T cell subsets. Via MiXCR, TCRdb re-called the UMI-ligation and nested PCR reads, giving one row per CDR3 protein. The sample has some 100,000 distinct CDR3 sequences; about 7% are singletons. The material sequenced was central memory CD4+ T cells from blood. The receptors were sampled from a human donor in good health. Each CDR3 is given with its conserved first and last residue. Fields, in order: CDR3 DNA, CDR3 protein, V gene, J gene, D gene, clone size. The D gene is left open where the match is weak. Only some rows state a clone size, as once, few, many or a class for expanded clones.

TGCAGTGCTAGAAAACAGGGAGAAGCTGGCTACACCTTC	CSARKQGEAGYTF	TRBV20-1	TRBJ1-2	NA	NA
TGCAGCGGGACAGGGGAGACGTACGAGCAGTACTTC	CSGTGETYEQYF	TRBV29-1	TRBJ2-7	TRBD1	few
TGCAGTGCTTTCCGGGGCCAGGGAGGTGAAGCTTTCTTT	CSAFRGQGGEAFF	TRBV20-1	TRBJ1-1	NA	few
TGTGCCAGCAGCTTGGGCCCAGCCTCCAGCTACGAGCAGTACTTC	CASSLGPASSYEQYF	TRBV5-4	TRBJ2-7	NA	few
TGTGCCAGCAGCCCCCCGTCGGAGGGTAAAGATACGCAGTATTTT	CASSPPSEGKDTQYF	TRBV12-3/TRBV12-4	TRBJ2-3	NA	NA
TGCAGTGCTAGGGACAAGGGGGATCGGATGAACACTGAAGCTTTCTTT	CSARDKGDRMNTEAFF	TRBV20-1	TRBJ1-1	NA	many
TGTGCCAGCAGCTTAGTCGGGAATGAGCAGTTCTTC	CASSLVGNEQFF	TRBV7-9	TRBJ2-1	NA	NA
TGTGCCAGCTCACCAGCTACGGATGAAAAACTGTTTTTT	CASSPATDEKLFF	TRBV18	TRBJ1-4	NA	many
TGTGCCAGCAGTTACAGCGGTCATGAAAAACTGTTTTTT	CASSYSGHEKLFF	TRBV6-6	TRBJ1-4	NA	few
TGTGCCAGCAGCTTTACAGGGAATACTAATGAAAAACTGTTTTTT	CASSFTGNTNEKLFF	TRBV7-2	TRBJ1-4	NA	many
TGCAGTGCTAGAGATCGGATAGCGGGGGGGCTCCAAGAGACCCAGTACTTC	CSARDRIAGGLQETQYF	TRBV20-1	TRBJ2-5	TRBD2	few
TGCAGTGCGGGGCGCGACGGGCGAGACTATGGCTACACCTTC	CSAGRDGRDYGYTF	TRBV20-1	TRBJ1-2	NA	many
TGTGCCAGCAGTTCCGGATATTCACCCCTCCACTTT	CASSSGYSPLHF	TRBV7-2	TRBJ1-6	NA	NA
TGTGCTAGCAGCTTCACTCTATATGAAAAACTGTTTTTT	CASSFTLYEKLFF	TRBV7-7	TRBJ1-4	NA	many
TGTGCCATCAAGACGGCTACTCTAGATTTCGCCGAGCAGTACTTC	CAIKTATLDFAEQYF	TRBV28	TRBJ2-7	NA	NA
TGTGCCAGCAGTTTATCCAGCGGGAGCCTCTACAATGAGCGGTTCTTC	CASSLSSGSLYNERFF	TRBV28	TRBJ2-1	TRBD2	NA
TGTGCCAGCAGCCGGGGATCAGGCTCTGGGGCCAACGTCCTGACTTTC	CASSRGSGSGANVLTF	TRBV7-3	TRBJ2-6	NA	many
TGCAGCGGAAATCAGGGGCCTGATCAGCCCCAGCATTTT	CSGNQGPDQPQHF	TRBV20-1	TRBJ1-5	NA	NA
TGCAGTGCTAGGGACGGGAGCTCCTACGAGCAGTACTTC	CSARDGSSYEQYF	TRBV20-1	TRBJ2-7	NA	few
TGTGCCAGCAGGCGTGGGGGGCGTGACTACGAGCAGTACTTC	CASRRGGRDYEQYF	TRBV13	TRBJ2-7	NA	NA
TGTGCCAGCTCACCGTGGGGGTATGAGGATCAGCCCCAGCATTTT	CASSPWGYEDQPQHF	TRBV18	TRBJ1-5	NA	many
TGTGCCAGCAGTTTGAGTGTTATAGCCAAAAACATTCAGTACTTC	CASSLSVIAKNIQYF	TRBV12-3/TRBV12-4	TRBJ2-4	NA	NA
TGTGCCTGGAGTACGGGACTAGCGGCACAAGAGACCCAGTACTTC	CAWSTGLAAQETQYF	TRBV30	TRBJ2-5	TRBD2	many
TGTGCCAGCAGCTTAGACCGGGACAGGGAAGCTTTCTTT	CASSLDRDREAFF	TRBV7-2	TRBJ1-1	TRBD1	many
TGCAGTGCTAGCCATTCCACAGGGGCAGATGGCTACACCTTC	CSASHSTGADGYTF	TRBV20-1	TRBJ1-2	TRBD1	few
TGCGCCAGCAGCTTGGGGCTAGCGGCCGGGACCAGCGAGCAGTACTTC	CASSLGLAAGTSEQYF	TRBV5-1	TRBJ2-7	TRBD2	many
TGCAGCGTTGGAGGGGTCGGGGGGGCGATTTACAATGAGCAGTTCTTC	CSVGGVGGAIYNEQFF	TRBV29-1	TRBJ2-1	TRBD2	NA